A selection of T cell receptor beta chains follows, all from one sample in a study of blood T cells in healthy people across ages. One entry per CDR3 protein results from TCRdb running MiXCR on the 5' RACE reads. The sample includes 710,000 or so distinct CDR3 sequences, around a fifth of them seen just once. Sequencing was performed on blood. These receptors originate from a man in his 70s in good health. Each CDR3 is given with its conserved first and last residue. The D gene is left open where the match is weak. For some rows the clone size is stated as once, few or many, or as a class when expanded; others skip it.

size,V,D,J,DNA,CDR3
few,TRBV2,-,TRBJ1-2,TGTGCCAGCAGTGTCCAGGGGTTGGGTATAAACTATGGCTACACCTTC,CASSVQGLGINYGYTF
-,TRBV5-1,-,TRBJ2-5,TGCGCCAGCAGCTCGACGACACAGGGTAGGGAGACCCAGTACTTC,CASSSTTQGRETQYF
many,TRBV7-9,-,TRBJ2-3,TGTGCCAGCAGCTTAGTCGGGGACTTCGATACGCAGTATTTT,CASSLVGDFDTQYF
-,TRBV6-1,-,TRBJ1-4,TGTGCCAGCAGTATACCCACCGGGATGCATGAAAAACTGTTTTTT,CASSIPTGMHEKLFF
-,TRBV7-9,-,TRBJ2-3,TGTGCCAAAGTCCCCAGCGACACAGATACGCAGTATTTT,CAKVPSDTDTQYF
-,TRBV7-8,-,TRBJ2-7,TGTGCCAGCAGCCCCCAACTAGCCTACGAGCAGTACTTC,CASSPQLAYEQYF
-,TRBV7-9,TRBD2,TRBJ2-1,TGTGCCAGCAGCTTAGGACTAGCGGGAGTTGAGCAGTTCTTC,CASSLGLAGVEQFF
-,TRBV12-3/TRBV12-4,TRBD1,TRBJ1-1,TGTGCCAGCAGTACCGGACAGGGGGCGGGTTTCTTT,CASSTGQGAGFF
-,TRBV12-3/TRBV12-4,TRBD2,TRBJ2-1,TGTGCCAGCAGGGCTAGCGGGAGGAGCAATGAGCAGTTCTTC,CASRASGRSNEQFF
many,TRBV4-2,-,TRBJ2-5,TGTGCCAGCAGCCAAGATTTGGCGGGGACGGTGGCATCACAAGAGACCCAGTACTTC,CASSQDLAGTVASQETQYF
few,TRBV27,-,TRBJ2-1,TGTGCCAGCAGTACGTTGGACGGCTACAATGAGCAGTTCTTC,CASSTLDGYNEQFF
-,TRBV12-3/TRBV12-4,-,TRBJ2-1,TGTGCCAGCAGAACCTCGGGTGAGCCCTCCAATGAGCAGTTCTTC,CASRTSGEPSNEQFF
few,TRBV20-1,-,TRBJ2-5,TGCAGTGGACACAGAGACCAAGAGACCCAGTACTTC,CSGHRDQETQYF
-,TRBV3-1,TRBD1,TRBJ1-2,TGTGCCAGCGGACAGGGGGCCTATGGCTACACCTTC,CASGQGAYGYTF
few,TRBV29-1,-,TRBJ2-7,TGCAGCGTTGGTAGGCAGGCTCGCGAGCAGTACTTC,CSVGRQAREQYF
-,TRBV4-1,-,TRBJ1-3,TGCGCCAGCAGCCAAGGGAGTTTACTTCATTCCGGAAACACCATATATTTT,CASSQGSLLHSGNTIYF
few,TRBV6-1,TRBD1,TRBJ2-3,TGTGCCAGCAACCCCCAGGGGGCAACGACAGATACGCAGTATTTT,CASNPQGATTDTQYF
few,TRBV7-2,-,TRBJ2-3,TGTGCCAGCAGCTTGGTTCTGGCGGGGTACACAGATACGCAGTATTTT,CASSLVLAGYTDTQYF
-,TRBV11-3,-,TRBJ2-1,TGTGCCAGCAGCTTGGAGCGGACTAATGAGCAGTTCTTC,CASSLERTNEQFF
few,TRBV18,-,TRBJ2-5,TGTGCCAGCTCACCAGTACGGGACTACCAAGAGACCCAGTACTTC,CASSPVRDYQETQYF
-,TRBV18,-,TRBJ2-7,TGTGCCAGCTCACCACGGGAAAGCGGCGCCTACGAGCAGTACTTC,CASSPRESGAYEQYF
few,TRBV6-2/TRBV6-3,TRBD1,TRBJ2-1,TGTGCCAGCAGCGACCGGGACAGGGGGAGGAATGAGCAGTTCTTC,CASSDRDRGRNEQFF
few,TRBV18,-,TRBJ2-7,TGTGCCAGCAGCTTAAATAACGAGCAGTACTTC,CASSLNNEQYF
-,TRBV28,TRBD1,TRBJ1-6,TGTGCCAGCAGTCCCACGGCAGGGGGATCACCCCTCCACTTT,CASSPTAGGSPLHF
few,TRBV5-1,-,TRBJ2-5,TGCGCCAGCAGCTTTTTTGGGGGTCAGGGGACCCAGTACTTC,CASSFFGGQGTQYF
-,TRBV9,-,TRBJ1-2,TGTGCCAGCAGCGCCTTGGTTGGGGGTTACTATGGCTACACCTTC,CASSALVGGYYGYTF
once,TRBV7-2,-,TRBJ2-5,TGTGCCAGCAGCTTAGACGGACCTTCCTGGGGGACCCAGTACTTC,CASSLDGPSWGTQYF
few,TRBV30,-,TRBJ2-3,TGTGCCTGGAGTGCGTTTAGGCCTAGCACAGATACGCAGTATTTT,CAWSAFRPSTDTQYF
few,TRBV7-2,-,TRBJ2-3,TGTGCCAGCAGTTTAGATGGGCTGGCTGGCCGCACAGATACGCAGTATTTT,CASSLDGLAGRTDTQYF
many,TRBV6-2/TRBV6-3,-,TRBJ2-2,TGTGCCAGCAGTTACTCACAGGACACCGGGGAGCTGTTTTTT,CASSYSQDTGELFF
many,TRBV12-3/TRBV12-4,-,TRBJ1-6,TGTGCCAGCAGTTTCTACGGGGGTTCACCCCTCCACTTT,CASSFYGGSPLHF
-,TRBV4-1,TRBD2,TRBJ2-5,TGCGCCAGCAGCCAGTGGGGACTAGCCGGAGAGACCCAGTACTTC,CASSQWGLAGETQYF
-,TRBV11-3,TRBD1,TRBJ1-2,TGTGCCAGCAGCTTAGATACTTGGGGACAGGGGTCCTACGGCTACACCTTC,CASSLDTWGQGSYGYTF
-,TRBV24-1,-,TRBJ2-1,TGTGCCACCAGTGATTACCGAGGATACAATGAGCAGTTCTTC,CATSDYRGYNEQFF
-,TRBV7-2,TRBD1,TRBJ1-4,TGTGCCAGCAGCAAGACAGGGTTAGCAACTAATGAAAAACAGTTTTTT,CASSKTGLATNEKQFF
-,TRBV3-1,TRBD2,TRBJ2-5,TGTGCCAGCAGCCAAGACGCGACTAGCGGAGTTTCCGAGACCCAGTACTTC,CASSQDATSGVSETQYF
-,TRBV20-1,-,TRBJ2-5,TGCAGTGCTAGAGATCGACCGATCCAAGAGACCCAGTACTTC,CSARDRPIQETQYF
many,TRBV24-1,-,TRBJ2-1,TGTGCCACCAGTAGGGCTTTTTACAATGAGCAGTTCTTC,CATSRAFYNEQFF
-,TRBV7-9,-,TRBJ2-7,TGTGCCAGCAGCTCCTTTACAGGGAACTACGAGCAGTACTTC,CASSSFTGNYEQYF
many,TRBV7-9,-,TRBJ1-2,TGTGCCGGTCCCGAGGGCAGGGACGGCTACACCTTC,CAGPEGRDGYTF
-,TRBV28,TRBD1,TRBJ2-5,TGTGCCAGCAGTTTATGGAAAGGGGGCCCTGATCGGGAGACCCAGTACTTC,CASSLWKGGPDRETQYF
few,TRBV4-1,-,TRBJ2-3,TGCGCCAGCAGCCAAGCGCTCTTTCCCCAAGGCGGCGGCACAGATACGCAGTATTTT,CASSQALFPQGGGTDTQYF
-,TRBV29-1,-,TRBJ2-1,TGCAGCGTTGGACGCTTTAGTTACAATGAGCAGTTCTTC,CSVGRFSYNEQFF
-,TRBV21-1,-,TRBJ2-7,TGTGCCAGCAGCAAAGGCCAAGCGGGGGGTACCTACGAGCAGTACTTC,CASSKGQAGGTYEQYF
-,TRBV27,TRBD1,TRBJ1-1,TGTGCCAGCAGTTCTCGACAGGGAAGTAAGACCGAAGCTTTCTTT,CASSSRQGSKTEAFF
-,TRBV6-5,TRBD1,TRBJ1-2,TGCGCCAGCAGTTTTCTCGGGACAGGGGACCGGTATGGCTACACCTTC,CASSFLGTGDRYGYTF
few,TRBV20-1,-,TRBJ1-2,TGCAGTGCTTGTGATGAGGGTGGGGGTGACTATGGCTACACCTTC,CSACDEGGGDYGYTF
few,TRBV29-1,-,TRBJ2-5,TGCAGCGTGTACCCCGGGGCCTTCCAAGAGACCCAGTACTTC,CSVYPGAFQETQYF
-,TRBV27,-,TRBJ2-7,TGTGCCAGCAGTAGGAGGGGCTACGAGCAGTACTTC,CASSRRGYEQYF
-,TRBV7-2,-,TRBJ1-1,TGTGCCAGCAGCTCCCCTCTCAGGGAAGTAAAGAACACTGAAGCTTTCTTT,CASSSPLREVKNTEAFF